The rows below give T cell receptor beta chains drawn from one sample of a study of T cell responses to AZD1222 COVID-19 vaccine. Libraries were prepared by immunoSEQ multiplex PCR; TCRdb keeps only in-frame clonotypes and omits some of them. The data show about 130,000 clones, 90% to 95% seen once. Here the sequenced sample was peripheral blood, taken on day 0 of AZD1222 vaccination. These receptors all stem from an adult in good health. The conserved cysteine and the conserved F or W are not part of the CDR3 here. The D gene is left open where the match is weak.

j_call v_call d_call cdr3_aa
TRBJ1-3 TRBV7-2 NA ASRAMGLSGNTIY
TRBJ2-7 TRBV13 TRBD2 ASSQLAGGRYEQY
TRBJ2-2 TRBV2 TRBD2 ASTGTSGTIGELF
TRBJ2-2 TRBV30 NA AWSDPGLATGELF
TRBJ1-2 TRBV3-1/TRBV3-2 NA ASSRGGGSGAHYGYT
TRBJ2-2 TRBV13 NA ASSLFGVTVGESGPNTGELF
TRBJ1-3 TRBV6-1 NA ASSERGSGNTIY
TRBJ2-5 TRBV7-2 NA ASSPNGDQETQY
TRBJ2-3 TRBV27 NA ASTHPRAAGSTDTQY
TRBJ2-1 TRBV7-2 NA ASSLGFPRGNEQF
TRBJ1-3 TRBV29-1 NA SVVGTIPGSSGNTIY
TRBJ1-1 TRBV19 TRBD1 ASSERQGITEAF
TRBJ2-1 TRBV5-5 TRBD2 ASTIRTSGFFSYNEQF
TRBJ2-7 TRBV12-3/TRBV12-4 NA ASSWAGPYEQY
TRBJ1-1 TRBV5-1 TRBD1 ASGEGAIATEAF
TRBJ2-1 TRBV6-2/TRBV6-3 TRBD2 ASSKLAGDNEQF
TRBJ1-3 TRBV19 NA ASSHHPDYSGNTIY
TRBJ1-1 TRBV7-6 TRBD1 ASSLDRETEAF
TRBJ1-1 TRBV5-1 NA ASSLESFATEAF
TRBJ1-2 TRBV12-3/TRBV12-4 NA ASSFWGANGYT
TRBJ2-1 TRBV4-1 TRBD2 ASSGQRTSGTNEQF
TRBJ1-6 TRBV11-2 NA ASSPGGTNNSPLH
TRBJ2-5 TRBV7-6 NA ASSFSGVETQY
TRBJ2-5 TRBV5-1 NA ASSADGTQY
TRBJ2-1 TRBV6-4 NA ASSDGVWGNEQF